The present T cell receptor beta chain was sequenced within a study of T cells in tuberculosis. CDR3 size: 15 residues. The germline CDR1 and CDR2 sequences are SGDLS and YYNGEE. The V end was cut by 3 bases, the J end by 5 bases, with 14 bases between. Time point indicated: new active TB diagnosis, blood taken before or within 7 days of starting treatment. Some clones are missing from TCRdb's copy, which holds only in-frame ones; the method was immunoSEQ multiplex PCR. Among 25,000 to 35,000 clones listed, about 90% were seen once. The TCR originated in an adult with tuberculosis. The sequencing used PBMCs, collected at tuberculosis diagnosis. V is TRBV9 and J is TRBJ2-2; D is perhaps TRBD1 (6 bases). The CDR3 loop reads CASSAQGWSTGELFF. The DNA for the CDR3 is TGTGCCAGCAGCGCTCAGGGGTGGAGTACCGGGGAGCTGTTTTTT. Drawing the rest from reference TRBV9 and TRBJ2-2, the complete variable domain is DSGVTQTPKHLITATGQRVTLRCSPRSGDLSVYWYQQSLDQGLQFLIQYYNGEERAKGNILERFSAQQFPDLHSELNLSSLELGDSALYFCASSAQGWSTGELFFGEGSRLTVL.